These 9 T cell receptor beta chains share one sample of origin, sequenced in a study of tumor and adjacent non-tumor tissue in lung cancer. A modified ARM-PCR protocol with three rounds of nested PCR amplified TCRbeta. TCRdb processed the multiplex PCR reads anew with MiXCR; each CDR3 protein has one entry. The sample consists of around 120,000 distinct CDR3 sequences, 55% to 75% of them appearing once. The template was RNA from unsorted bulk tissue. Source material: lung tumor tissue. These receptors originate from a man between 25 and 39 years old with non-small cell lung cancer.

To note about this clonotype: A read error may be the cause here, since a much bigger clone is one base away. This sequence joins TRBV29-1 and TRBJ2-7, with D possibly matching TRBD1 (5 bases). The germline V gene has CDR1 SQVTM and CDR2 ANQGSEA. The CDR3 spans 13 residues. The CDR3 sequence: CSFRPAQGYEKYF. DNA of the CDR3: TGCAGCTTTCGACCAGCGCAGGGTTACGAGAAGTACTTC.

With regard to this clonotype: A clone one base away is much larger, so this may be a read error. The J gene is TRBJ1-2, the V gene TRBV12-3 or TRBV12-4, with D possibly being TRBD1 (6 bases). The CDR3 length is 13 residues. The CDR3 coding sequence is TGTGCCAGCAGTAGTACGGGGATGGGGGGCTACGCCTTC. Translating it yields CASSSTGMGGYAF.

The table lists this clonotype with a count of one. No conserved phenylalanine or tryptophan ends this CDR3, so it is likely a read error. This rearrangement joins TRBV10-2 to TRBJ1-1; D not certain. CDR3 size: 14 residues. Germline lookup yields CDR1 WSHSY and CDR2 SAAADI. CDR3 amino acids: CSSSVESGITEAFL. The CDR3 DNA reads TGCTCCAGCAGTGTAGAGTCGGGGATCACTGAAGCTTTCCTT.

Notes on this clonotype: Because it lacks the conserved phenylalanine or tryptophan at the end, this CDR3 is likely a read error. The genes are TRBV11-2 and TRBJ1-6; D is ambiguous. The CDR3 contains 15 residues. Per germline, CDR1 SGHAT and CDR2 FQNNGV. The V end was cut by 1 base, the J end by 16 bases, with 20 bases between. The DNA for the CDR3 is TGTGCCAGCAGCTTAGTGGGCGACAACTATTTACCGCTCCACCTT. Residues: CASSLVGDNYLPLHL.

Worth noting for this clonotype: Just one base apart from a much larger clone, this may be a read error. The chain uses TRBV20-1 and TRBJ2-5; possible D gene TRBD1, 6 bases. The germline V gene has CDR1 DFQATT and CDR2 SNEGSKA (reference sequence). CDR3 length: 13 amino acids. Written as DNA, the CDR3 is TGCAGTGCTAGACCCTACAGGGAAGAGACCCAGTGCTTC. It codes for CSARPYREETQCF.

As concerns this clonotype: Germline and junction disagree at one end, which may indicate a read error. J is TRBJ1-1 and V is TRBV12-3 or TRBV12-4, with D unresolved. The CDR3 is 15 residues long. As DNA, the CDR3 is TGTGCCAACAGTTTAATAATAACGGGAGGCACTGAAGCTTCCTTT. Translation: CANSLIITGGTEASF.

The rearrangement uses TRBV4-3 and TRBJ2-1; tentatively, D is TRBD1 (5 bases). Looked up from germline, CDR1 is LGHNA and CDR2 is YSLEER. The CDR3 runs 15 residues. The ends were cut back, 11 bases at V and 0 bases at J, with 17 bases in the middle. The CDR3 bases are TGCGCCGCCAGCCAAGACAGTTCCTCCTACAATGAGCAGTTCTTC. It codes for CAASQDSSSYNEQFF.

Of note for this clonotype: A much larger clone is a single base away; this may be a read error. The chain couples TRBV10-2 to TRBJ1-2, with D perhaps TRBD1 (5 bases). Per germline, CDR1 WSHSY and CDR2 SAAADI. The CDR3 length is 14 residues. V lost 10 bases and J lost 0, with 15 bases in between. The CDR3 nucleotides read TGCGCCACCTCAAGGGGTTTAACTAACTATGGCTACACCTTC. It codes for CATSRGLTNYGYTF.

The chain carries TRBV24-1 and TRBJ2-1, with 11 bases aligning to TRBD2. V shed 4 bases and J 11 bases; nucleotides not matched to a gene: 12. Germline V gene data show CDR1 as KGHDR and CDR2 as SFDVKD. The CDR3 spans 16 residues. The DNA for the CDR3 is TGTGCCACCAGTGACAAAACTAGCGGGAGTCTCGATAAGCAGTTCTTC. As protein: CATSDKTSGSLDKQFF.